The 13 T cell receptor beta chains given below trace back to one sample, sequenced in a study of CD8+CD57+ T cells in acquired aplastic anemia. Patients chosen for sequencing had shown CD8+CD57+ cell expansion by flow cytometry. It was genomic DNA that served as the template for profiling TCR beta VDJ and CDR3. In TCRdb, the reads were re-called with MiXCR into one record per CDR3 protein. This sample carries 150,000 or so distinct CDR3 sequences, roughly 48% of them seen once, and the ten largest clones take 25% to 35%. Sample: sorted CD4+, CD8+, or CD8+CD57+ T cells (not recorded which) from PBMCs. The origin of the receptors is a human donor with aplastic anemia.

This clonotype was detected many times. The chain has TRBV2 and TRBJ1-1; TRBD1 is a possible D gene (5 bases). The CDR3 is made up of 14 amino acids. Germline V gene lookup returns CDR1 SNHLY and CDR2 FYNNEI. V dropped 3 bases and J dropped 1 base, with 9 bases sitting between them. The CDR3 nucleotides are TGTGCCAGCAGTGACGCTGGGGGGAACACTGAAGCTTTCTTT. Its translation is CASSDAGGNTEAFF.

The CDR3 reads CSVDGTGGFDGYTF. The CDR3, as DNA: TGCAGCGTTGATGGGACAGGGGGCTTTGATGGCTACACCTTC. The chain joins TRBV29-1 to TRBJ1-2, with 12 bases aligning to TRBD1. The CDR3 extends over 14 amino acids. V lost 3 bases to trimming and J lost 6 bases; unmatched junction nucleotides: 5. Germline V gene data show CDR1 as SQVTM and CDR2 as ANQGSEA.

In this sample, this clonotype turned up many times. J is TRBJ2-4 and V is TRBV13; D might be TRBD2 (6 bases). V was trimmed by 2 bases and J by 9 bases, leaving 11 bases between them. CDR3 length: 13 amino acids. The germline V gene encodes CDR1 PRHDT and CDR2 FYEKMQ (reference sequence). The CDR3 sequence is CASSLNSGGIQYF. Here the CDR3 DNA reads TGTGCCAGCAGCTTAAACTCCGGGGGCATTCAGTACTTC.

This clonotype was seen ten or more times. This chain uses TRBV2 with TRBJ1-1; TRBD1 matches 8 bases. Per germline, CDR1 SNHLY and CDR2 FYNNEI. This CDR3 contains 16 residues. Losses at the gene ends were 1 base for V and 4 bases for J; bases not matched to a gene: 8. CDR3 nucleotides: TGTGCCAGCAGTGAAGTCCAGACAGGGGTGAGCACTGAAGCTTTCTTT. Translation: CASSEVQTGVSTEAFF.

The chain employs TRBV24-1 and TRBJ2-1, with a possible D match to TRBD2 (6 bases). The CDR3 is made up of 15 amino acids. Germline CDR1 is KGHDR and CDR2 is SFDVKD. V lost 3 bases to trimming and J lost 10 bases, with 18 bases between them. CDR3 bases: TGTGCCACCAGTGATCGGGGAGGCGGTGCAATCGAGCAGTTCTTC. This codes for CATSDRGGGAIEQFF.

This clonotype showed up many times. The chain uses TRBV20-1 and TRBJ2-1; 8 bases agree with TRBD1. Germline lookup yields CDR1 DFQATT and CDR2 SNEGSKA (reference sequence). V lost 6 bases to trimming and J lost 4 bases; unmatched junction nucleotides: 8. The CDR3 is made up of 14 amino acids. The CDR3: CSAEGQDNYNEQFF. CDR3 DNA: TGCAGTGCGGAGGGACAGGATAATTACAATGAGCAGTTCTTC.

J is TRBJ2-2 and V is TRBV10-3, with a weak D call TRBD1 (6 bases). V shed 5 bases and J shed 10 bases, with 17 bases lying between them. This CDR3 has 14 amino acids. CDR1 ENHRY and CDR2 SYGVKD come from the germline V gene. CDR3 protein: CAISKRTDPEELFF. The CDR3 DNA sequence: TGTGCCATCAGTAAGAGGACAGACCCCGAGGAGCTGTTTTTT.

This clonotype came up many times. The rearrangement joins TRBV7-9 to TRBJ1-2, with D perhaps matching TRBD1 (5 bases). The V end was cut by 4 bases, the J end by 9 bases, with 21 bases between. CDR3 size: 15 residues. Germline lookup yields CDR1 SEHNR and CDR2 FQNEAQ (reference sequence). This chain's CDR3 is CASSWPGTPDRRYTF. DNA for the CDR3: TGTGCCAGCAGCTGGCCCGGGACCCCGGACCGCCGCTACACCTTC.

This clonotype has only a few counts. This chain joins TRBV25-1 and TRBJ1-4; no clear D gene. Germline loops: CDR1 MGHDK, CDR2 SYGVNS. This CDR3 is 14 amino acids long. Trimming shortened V by 3 bases and J by 9 bases, and 14 bases separated the two germline ends. CDR3 DNA: TGTGCCAGCAGTGACCCTCGCCTCCCCCAAAAACTGTTTTTT. Protein product: CASSDPRLPQKLFF.

This clonotype showed up many times. The chain carries TRBV2 and TRBJ2-1; no firm D call. CDR3 length: 13 amino acids. Germline CDR1 SNHLY, CDR2 FYNNEI. Trimming removed 4 bases from V and 4 bases from J, with 8 bases in between. Here the CDR3 reads CASSATAYNEQFF. In DNA form, the CDR3 reads TGTGCCAGCAGTGCGACCGCATACAATGAGCAGTTCTTC. Combining the CDR3 with reference TRBV2 and TRBJ2-1 gives the whole variable domain EPEVTQTPSHQVTQMGQEVILRCVPISNHLYFYWYRQILGQKVEFLVSFYNNEISEKSEIFDDQFSVERPDGSNFTLKIRSTKLEDSAMYFCASSATAYNEQFFGPGTRLTVL.

V and J are TRBV10-1 and TRBJ1-1; D is ambiguous. The length of the CDR3 is 14 residues. Trimming stripped 3 bases from V and 1 base from J, with 9 bases between. In germline, CDR1 is WNHNN, CDR2 SYGVQD (reference sequence). The CDR3 here is CASSERVENTEAFF. The DNA of the CDR3 is TGCGCCAGCAGTGAAAGGGTTGAGAACACTGAAGCTTTCTTT.

Remarks on this clonotype: Mismatch with germline at one junction end may stem from a read error. The chain employs TRBV5-1 and TRBJ2-7, with D possibly being TRBD2 (6 bases). The CDR3 runs 13 residues. Germline values: CDR1 SGHRS, CDR2 YFSETQ. This chain's CDR3 is CASSLRGWDGHTF. In nucleotides, the CDR3 is TGCGCCAGCAGCCTTCGGGGGTGGGATGGCCACACCTTC.

This chain connects TRBV20-1 to TRBJ1-2, with D uncertain. Trimming stripped 0 bases from V and 8 bases from J, with 25 bases between. Germline values: CDR1 DFQATT, CDR2 SNEGSKA (reference sequence). The length of the CDR3 is 17 residues. The CDR3 reads CSARDNGVGLPADGYTF. The CDR3 coding sequence is TGCAGTGCTAGAGATAACGGGGTGGGCCTTCCGGCGGACGGCTACACCTTC.